This T cell receptor (beta chain) was obtained from a study of blood T cell repertoires in COVID-19. For this clone: Distinct nucleotide sequences in the sample also encode this CDR3.

The V end was cut by 1 base, the J end by 2 bases, with 5 bases between. The CDR3 has 13 amino acids. Germline V gene sequence: CDR1 SGHVS, CDR2 FQNEAQ. Only in-frame clones appear in the TCRdb table, and some are missing; sequencing was by immunoSEQ multiplex PCR. The sample comprises 190,000 or so clones, about 80% of which are singletons, and 6% to 8% rests with the top ten. The chain couples TRBV7-8 to TRBJ1-2, with D unresolved. The sequence derives from a human donor with acute or convalescent COVID-19. The donor label of this sample is uncertain. The sample was peripheral blood. CDR3 sequence: CASSLERNYGYTF. The CDR3, as DNA: TGTGCCAGCAGCTTAGAGCGGAACTATGGCTACACCTTC.